This TCR beta chain was found in a study of early T cells in non-severe SARS-CoV-2 infection. Study-wide context: Sequenced material consisted of bulk RNA (from unsorted whole blood), and chains were unpaired.

Looked up from germline, CDR1 is MNHNY and CDR2 is SVGAGI (reference sequence). Trimming shortened V by 0 bases and J by 5 bases, and 10 bases separated the two germline ends. The CDR3 is 14 residues long. This clonotype has a count of ten or more. Its antigen is not identified. The protocol attached unique molecular identifiers to individual cDNA molecules. Using its own MiXCR run on the 5' RACE reads, TCRdb lists one record per CDR3 protein. The sample consists of fewer than 30,000 distinct CDR3 sequences, 5.5% to 7.5% of them appearing once. Study results and caveats: Comparison of clonotypes with VDJdb favored anti-spike CD8 responses while missing private and CD4 specificities.

This sequence was found in an adult who was a healthcare worker with PCR-confirmed SARS-CoV-2 infection or an uninfected control (not recorded which). The gene calls are TRBV6-6 and TRBJ2-5; D unclear. The sequencing used whole blood, collected at baseline. The CDR3 DNA is TGTGCCAGCAGTTACTCGACGGGCCTGGAGACCCAGTACTTC. This translates into CASSYSTGLETQYF.